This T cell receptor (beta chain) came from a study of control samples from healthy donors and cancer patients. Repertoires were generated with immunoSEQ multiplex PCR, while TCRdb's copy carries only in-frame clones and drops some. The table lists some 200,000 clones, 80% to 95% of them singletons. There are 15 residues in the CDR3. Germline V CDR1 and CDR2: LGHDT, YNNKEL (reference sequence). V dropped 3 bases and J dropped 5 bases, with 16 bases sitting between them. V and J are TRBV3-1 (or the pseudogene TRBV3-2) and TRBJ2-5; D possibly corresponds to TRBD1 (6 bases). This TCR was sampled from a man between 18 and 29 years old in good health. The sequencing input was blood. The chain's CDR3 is CASSHPGVGAETQYF. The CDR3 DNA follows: TGTGCCAGCAGCCACCCAGGGGTAGGGGCGGAGACCCAGTACTTC.